The 26 T cell receptor beta chains listed next were all sequenced from one sample in a study of OX40 agonist ivuxolimab in advanced cancers. Repertoires were generated with immunoSEQ multiplex PCR, while TCRdb's copy carries only in-frame clones and drops some. The sample comprises about 84,000 clones, around four fifths of which are singletons, and roughly 2.7% rests with the top ten. Sequencing was performed on CD4+ or CD8+ T cells sorted from blood, taken in a trial of the OX40 agonist ivuxolimab. These receptors were collected from an adult with an advanced solid tumor such as melanoma, head and neck, liver or kidney cancer.

The chain carries TRBV11-2 and TRBJ2-1; 7 nucleotides match TRBD1. J lost 4 bases, V lost 5 bases, and 11 bases had no gene match. This CDR3 is built from 16 residues. CDR1 and CDR2 (germline): SGHAT, FQNNGV. CDR3 in amino acids: CASSTRPGTVYNEQFF. CDR3 sequence (DNA): TGTGCCAGCAGCACCCGGCCCGGGACAGTTTACAATGAGCAGTTCTTC.

The chain couples TRBV7-2 to TRBJ2-2; possibly TRBD2 for D (5 bases). CDR3 size: 17 residues. CDR1 and CDR2 from the germline V gene are SGHTA and FQGNSA. The V end was cut by 5 bases, the J end by 4 bases, with 20 bases between. The CDR3 sequence: CASSLGRVGRRTGELFF. CDR3 coding DNA: TGTGCCAGCAGCCTAGGGCGGGTGGGGAGACGCACCGGGGAGCTGTTTTTT.

The genes are TRBV6-5 and TRBJ2-7, with 11 nucleotides matching TRBD2. The germline gives CDR1 MNHEY, CDR2 SVGAGI. V shed 3 bases and J 7 bases; nucleotides not matched to a gene: 11. The CDR3 length is 16 residues. In DNA, the CDR3 is TGTGCCAGCAGTTATCTAGCGGGGGGCCTACCTAAGGAGCAGTACTTC. Residues: CASSYLAGGLPKEQYF.

As DNA, the CDR3 is TGTGCCAGCACAGGTAGCAATCAGCCCCAGCATTTT. It is translated as CASTGSNQPQHF. The chain has TRBV6-6 and TRBJ1-5, with D hard to call. Trimming left V 7 bases short and J 0 bases short, with 4 bases between. This CDR3 comprises 12 residues. Germline CDR1 reads MNHNY; CDR2 reads SVGAGI (reference sequence).

This sequence joins TRBV6-5 and TRBJ1-3; D ambiguous. The ends were cut back, 5 bases at V and 9 bases at J, with 11 bases in the middle. The CDR3 is 12 residues long. Per the germline V gene, CDR1 is MNHEY and CDR2 is SVGAGI. The DNA for the CDR3 is TGTGCCAGCAGTCCGCTCAAGGGCACCATATATTTT. Translated: CASSPLKGTIYF.

V and J are TRBV5-5 and TRBJ2-5; no reliable D call. The ends were cut back, 3 bases at V and 0 bases at J, with 12 bases in the middle. The germline V gene encodes CDR1 SGHKS and CDR2 YYEKEE (reference sequence). This CDR3 spans 15 amino acids. The CDR3 loop reads CASSSDRHDQETQYF. In DNA form, the CDR3 reads TGTGCCAGCAGCTCGGACCGACATGACCAAGAGACCCAGTACTTC.

The gene calls are TRBV6-1 and TRBJ2-7, with D tentatively TRBD2 (6 bases). From germline, CDR1 is MNHNS and CDR2 SASEGT. The CDR3 length is 13 residues. V lost 6 bases and J lost 3, with 12 bases in between. CDR3 sequence reads: CASSLNGGYEQYV. CDR3 bases: TGTGCCAGCAGCTTAAACGGGGGCTACGAGCAGTACGTC.

This clone was seen once. The V gene is TRBV4-2, the J gene TRBJ1-2; no reliable D call. V was clipped by 3 bases and J by 6 bases, with 8 bases between them. The CDR3 spans 12 residues. The germline V gene encodes CDR1 LGHNA and CDR2 YNFKEQ. The CDR3 region is CASSHALDGYTF. The CDR3 bases are TGTGCCAGCAGCCATGCCCTGGATGGCTACACCTTC.

This clone has just one count. The rearrangement uses TRBV5-4 and TRBJ1-2; D might be TRBD1 (5 bases). Germline lookup yields CDR1 SGHNT and CDR2 YYREEE (reference sequence). With 4 bases removed from V and 0 bases from J, the gap between germline ends came to 16 bases. The CDR3 runs to 16 residues. The CDR3 DNA reads TGTGCCAGCAGCATGGGTTGGGGGACCTCTAACTATGGCTACACCTTC. Encoded protein: CASSMGWGTSNYGYTF.

The gene calls are TRBV18 and TRBJ2-5; D possibly uses TRBD1 or TRBD2 (5 bases each). The V gene lost 3 bases and the J gene lost 1 base, with 15 bases spanning the gap. CDR3 size: 16 residues. Germline loops: CDR1 KGHSH, CDR2 LQKENI. This CDR3 is CASSPGVPSRQETQYF. The CDR3 DNA sequence: TGTGCCAGCTCACCGGGGGTACCATCACGCCAAGAGACCCAGTACTTC.

This clone was detected once. The CDR3, as DNA: TGCAGTGCTGGGGGACTGTACGAGCAGTACGTC. Translating it yields CSAGGLYEQYV. This chain links TRBV20-1 with TRBJ2-7, with a weak D call TRBD2 (6 bases). Between the trimmed V and J ends, which lost 5 bases and 4 bases, there was a span of 9 bases. This CDR3 contains 11 residues. Looked up from germline, CDR1 is DFQATT and CDR2 is SNEGSKA (reference sequence).

V usage is TRBV6-5 and J usage is TRBJ2-5, with TRBD2 matching over 12 bases. Per germline, CDR1 MNHEY and CDR2 SVGAGI. The CDR3 length is 15 residues. The junction had 9 bases not matched to a gene; V was cut back by 8 bases and J by 5 bases. CDR3 in amino acids: CASGKLAGGGETQYF. The CDR3 coding sequence is TGTGCCAGCGGCAAACTAGCGGGGGGAGGGGAGACCCAGTACTTC.

This chain joins TRBV5-4 and TRBJ2-1, with TRBD2 identical over 15 bases. The V and J ends lost 4 bases and 3 bases, in that order; junction bases with no gene match: 5. The CDR3 extends over 17 amino acids. Germline V CDR1 and CDR2: SGHNT, YYREEE (reference sequence). The CDR3 protein is CASSGLAGGWSYNEQFF. The CDR3, as DNA: TGTGCCAGCAGCGGACTAGCGGGGGGGTGGAGCTACAATGAGCAGTTCTTC. Using reference TRBV5-4 and TRBJ2-1 for the parts outside the CDR3, the full variable domain is ETGVTQSPTHLIKTRGQQVTLRCSSQSGHNTVSWYQQALGQGPQFIFQYYREEENGRGNFPPRFSGLQFPNYSSELNVNALELDDSALYLCASSGLAGGWSYNEQFFGPGTRLTVL.

This clone appeared a few times. The CDR3 spells CASRYGGANYGYTF. CDR3 sequence (DNA): TGCGCCAGCCGCTATGGGGGGGCGAACTATGGCTACACCTTC. The J gene is TRBJ1-2, the V gene TRBV5-1; D is possibly TRBD1 (6 bases). Trimming cost V 7 bases and J 2 bases, with 15 bases left between them. The germline V gene encodes CDR1 SGHRS and CDR2 YFSETQ. The length of the CDR3 is 14 residues.

The gene calls are TRBV7-2 and TRBJ2-4; D unclear. V was pared by 4 bases and J by 0 bases, with 13 bases between. CDR1 is SGHTA, CDR2 FQGNSA, per germline. CDR3 size: 16 residues. CDR3 sequence reads: CASSSLLAVAKNIQYF. The DNA of the CDR3 is TGTGCCAGCAGCTCCCTACTTGCGGTAGCCAAAAACATTCAGTACTTC.

The gene calls are TRBV10-3 and TRBJ2-2, with a weak D call TRBD1 (5 bases). Germline V gives CDR1 ENHRY, CDR2 SYGVKD. The CDR3 consists of 17 residues. Trimming stripped 6 bases from V and 0 bases from J, with 17 bases between. Here the CDR3 DNA reads TGTGCCATCAGCCGTCAGGGTTCCCCTACGAACACCGGGGAGCTGTTTTTT. Translating it yields CAISRQGSPTNTGELFF.

The sample holds a few counts of this clone. CDR3 protein: CASGRRGNQPQHF. The DNA of the CDR3 is TGTGCCAGCGGGAGGAGGGGCAATCAGCCCCAGCATTTT. The V and J genes are TRBV2 and TRBJ1-5; D remains unclear. Germline V gene data show CDR1 as SNHLY and CDR2 as FYNNEI. The CDR3 spans 13 residues. Trimming took off 8 bases at V and 2 bases at J, with 10 bases between the two ends.

The chain couples TRBV6-1 to TRBJ2-7, with D perhaps assigned TRBD1 or TRBD2 (5 bases each). Trimming left V 6 bases short and J 2 bases short, with 11 bases between. This CDR3 is 13 amino acids long. Germline CDR1 and CDR2: MNHNS and SASEGT. CDR3 loop: CASRRGYTYEQYV. Written as DNA, the CDR3 is TGTGCCAGCAGGAGGGGTTACACCTACGAGCAGTACGTC.

CDR3 protein: CASSIAVDNEQFF. The CDR3 DNA is TGTGCCAGTAGTATCGCAGTGGACAATGAGCAGTTCTTC. This chain uses TRBV19 with TRBJ2-1; unclear D gene. Germline CDR1 and CDR2: LNHDA and SQIVND (reference sequence). V gave up 3 bases and J gave up 5 bases, with 8 bases separating them. This CDR3 comprises 13 residues.

CDR3 nucleotides: TGCGCCAGCAGCCAAGGGGGGCGGCCGACAGATACGCAGTATTTT. The encoded protein is CASSQGGRPTDTQYF. The chain employs TRBV4-1 and TRBJ2-3, with D possibly matching TRBD1 (6 bases). CDR3 length: 15 residues. The V and J ends lost 1 base and 3 bases respectively, with 11 bases between them. CDR1 and CDR2 (germline): MGHRA, YSYEKL.

The genes are TRBV2 and TRBJ1-1, with 12 bases aligning to TRBD1. With 6 bases clipped from V and 5 bases from J, the junction kept 16 bases outside the gene matches. Germline CDR1 is SNHLY and CDR2 is FYNNEI. CDR3 length: 18 amino acids. The CDR3 region is CASSAQLPGQGAWTEAFF. The CDR3 DNA is TGTGCCAGCAGCGCCCAGCTCCCGGGACAGGGGGCGTGGACTGAAGCTTTCTTT. Using reference TRBV2 and TRBJ1-1 for the parts outside the CDR3, the full variable domain is EPEVTQTPSHQVTQMGQEVILRCVPISNHLYFYWYRQILGQKVEFLVSFYNNEISEKSEIFDDQFSVERPDGSNFTLKIRSTKLEDSAMYFCASSAQLPGQGAWTEAFFGQGTRLTVV.

V and J are TRBV18 and TRBJ1-2, with D unclear. There are 13 residues in the CDR3. From germline, CDR1 is KGHSH and CDR2 LQKENI. V lost 2 bases and J lost 4, with 8 bases in between. CDR3 in DNA: TGTGCCAGCTCACCAGCGGAATCCTATGGCTACACCTTC. Translating gives CASSPAESYGYTF. Filled out from reference TRBV18 and TRBJ1-2, the complete variable domain reads NAGVMQNPRHLVRRRGQEARLRCSPMKGHSHVYWYRQLPEEGLKFMVYLQKENIIDESGMPKERFSAEFPKEGPSILRIQQVVRGDSAAYFCASSPAESYGYTFGSGTRLTVV.

J is TRBJ2-1 and V is TRBV9; no firm D call. The length of the CDR3 is 14 residues. V lost 1 base, J lost 0 bases, and 5 bases lay in between. Germline V gene data show CDR1 as SGDLS and CDR2 as YYNGEE. The CDR3 nucleotides read TGTGCCAGCAGCGTAAAGAGCTCCTACAATGAGCAGTTCTTC. Translating it yields CASSVKSSYNEQFF. Filled out from reference TRBV9 and TRBJ2-1, the complete variable domain reads DSGVTQTPKHLITATGQRVTLRCSPRSGDLSVYWYQQSLDQGLQFLIQYYNGEERAKGNILERFSAQQFPDLHSELNLSSLELGDSALYFCASSVKSSYNEQFFGPGTRLTVL.

The chain is built from TRBV2 and TRBJ2-5; TRBD1 might be the D (6 bases). V lost 7 bases to trimming and J lost 5 bases, with 14 bases between them. CDR1 and CDR2 (germline): SNHLY, FYNNEI. The CDR3 runs to 13 residues. The CDR3 is CASIRGTGETQYF. The CDR3 DNA follows: TGTGCCAGCATAAGGGGGACGGGGGAGACCCAGTACTTC. The variable domain in full, with the rest retrieved from reference TRBV2 and TRBJ2-5, is EPEVTQTPSHQVTQMGQEVILRCVPISNHLYFYWYRQILGQKVEFLVSFYNNEISEKSEIFDDQFSVERPDGSNFTLKIRSTKLEDSAMYFCASIRGTGETQYFGPGTRLLVL.

The chain couples TRBV6-5 to TRBJ2-3; 7 nucleotides line up with TRBD1. Germline V gene sequence: CDR1 MNHEY, CDR2 SVGAGI. V was pared by 0 bases and J by 5 bases, with 5 bases of the junction left unmatched. The CDR3 runs to 15 residues. CDR3 nucleotide sequence: TGTGCCAGCAGTTACTCGGGACAGAGAGAAGATACGCAGTATTTT. Translation: CASSYSGQREDTQYF.

The chain uses TRBV7-2 and TRBJ2-2; a weak D match, TRBD2 (5 bases). Germline V gene data show CDR1 as SGHTA and CDR2 as FQGNSA. Trimming took off 5 bases at V and 5 bases at J, with 15 bases between the two ends. The CDR3 extends over 15 amino acids. The CDR3 sequence is CASSPRSGSTGELFF. DNA for the CDR3: TGTGCCAGCAGCCCGAGGTCGGGATCAACCGGGGAGCTGTTTTTT.